This T cell receptor beta chain originates from a study of T cells after posttransplantation cyclophosphamide. Study-level results: Later blood repertoires were often dominated by clones from the donor CD8+ memory compartment.

Busulfan-fludarabine conditioning, marrow transplant, and cyclophosphamide on days +3 and +4 were administered. This table comes from immunoSEQ multiplex PCR, and its TCRdb copy is limited to in-frame clones, with some not included. This table holds fewer than 20,000 clones, 65% to 75% found once. This CDR3 is built from 13 residues. Germline assignment: CDR1 MNHEY and CDR2 SMNVEV (reference sequence). Trimming removed 5 bases at V and 5 bases at J, with 12 bases between. This clone was seen more than once but under ten times. Antigen specificity is unknown. The sample consisted of PBMCs, taken after an allogeneic stem cell transplant with post-transplant cyclophosphamide. The TCR originated in a male patient aged 30 to 40 who received an allogeneic stem cell transplant from a related donor, was CMV-positive, and had acute GVHD only. Some T cells may be the graft donor's. The chain combines TRBV27 with TRBJ1-2, with D possibly TRBD1 on 5 matching bases. CDR3 loop: CASSRDYRYGYTF. DNA for the CDR3: TGTGCCAGCAGTCGGGACTACCGGTATGGCTACACCTTC.